Following are 30 T cell receptor beta chains from one sample sequenced in a study of breast tumors, draining lymph nodes, adjacent tissues. TCRdb used MiXCR to reprocess the multiplex PCR reads, holding one entry per CDR3 protein. The repertoire holds 200,000 to 250,000 distinct CDR3 sequences, with 32% as singletons. Axillary draining lymph nodes of breast cancer patients supplied the node samples. The source material was axillary lymph node tissue. The receptor set was obtained from a female donor with breast cancer. Some clones in this sample may be carry-over from other donors' samples.

About this clonotype itself: A read error may be the cause here, since a much bigger clone is one base away. The CDR3 carries no conserved terminal phenylalanine or tryptophan, so it likely arises from a read error. The rearrangement uses TRBV7-2 and TRBJ1-1; the D is unclear. In germline, CDR1 is SGHTA, CDR2 FQGNSA. The length of the CDR3 is 14 residues. The V and J ends lost 5 bases and 0 bases respectively, with 10 bases between them. The CDR3 DNA sequence: TGTGCCAGCAGCCAAGGACGGATGAACACTGAAGCTTTCCTT. Translating gives CASSQGRMNTEAFL.

This clonotype occurred many times. One end of the junction is discordant with germline, which a read error may explain. The chain recombines TRBV20-1 with TRBJ2-5; D is possibly TRBD1 or TRBD2 (5 bases each). The CDR3 totals 11 residues. Germline V gene sequence: CDR1 DFQATT, CDR2 SNEGSKA (reference sequence). The CDR3 region is CSASRGETQSF. CDR3 in DNA: TGCAGTGCTTCTAGAGGGGAGACCCAGTCCTTC.

Remarks on this clonotype: A read error may be the cause here, since a much bigger clone is one base away. The chain uses TRBV5-8 and TRBJ2-1; TRBD2 might be the D (7 bases). CDR1 and CDR2 (germline): SGHTS, YDEGEE. This CDR3 is 12 amino acids long. CDR3 sequence reads: CASSLAEGGELF. Here the CDR3 DNA reads TGTGCCAGCAGCTTGGCGGAAGGGGGGGAGTTGTTC.

Remarks on this clonotype: A read error may explain this, as a much larger clone is one base away. V and J are TRBV30 and TRBJ1-2; D is unresolved. The CDR3 is made up of 12 amino acids. Trimming shortened V by 4 bases and J by 7 bases, and 13 bases separated the two germline ends. CDR1 and CDR2 from the germline V gene are GTSNPN and SVGIG (reference sequence). In nucleotides, the CDR3 is TGTGCCTGGACTGGGGATTACTGTGGCTACACCTTC. This codes for CAWTGDYCGYTF. Full variable domain (rest looked up from reference TRBV30 and TRBJ1-2): SQTIHQWPATLVQPVGSPLSLECTVEGTSNPNLYWYRQAAGRGLQLLFYSVGIGQISSEVPQNLSASRPQDRQFILSSKKLLLSDSGFYLCAWTGDYCGYTFGSGTRLTVV.

The chain recombines TRBV5-1 with TRBJ1-1, with D possibly matching TRBD1 (5 bases). Germline V CDR1 and CDR2: SGHRS, YFSETQ. V was pared by 6 bases and J by 8 bases, with 20 bases between. This CDR3 region has 14 residues. CDR3 sequence: CASTLVGGDGEAFF. CDR3 bases: TGCGCCAGCACCCTGGTGGGGGGGGACGGCGAAGCTTTCTTT.

This clonotype was recorded only once. The CDR3 bases are TGCAGCTTAGGGAGGACAGGCCCTTACAATGAGCAGTTCTTC. This encodes CSLGRTGPYNEQFF. This chain joins TRBV29-1 and TRBJ2-1; perhaps TRBD1 as D (7 bases). Between the trimmed V and J ends, which lost 8 bases and 4 bases, there was a span of 18 bases. The CDR3 runs to 14 residues. Germline CDR1 SQVTM, CDR2 ANQGSEA.

This clonotype was seen many times. This chain links TRBV12-3 or TRBV12-4 with TRBJ2-5; 14 positions agree with TRBD2. Trimming removed 6 bases from V and 5 bases from J; junction bases left unmatched: 11. This CDR3 region has 17 residues. CDR3 sequence reads: CASSLGTSGRARETQYF. The DNA for the CDR3 is TGTGCCAGCAGCTTGGGGACTAGCGGGAGAGCTAGGGAGACCCAGTACTTC.

On this clonotype itself: A single base separates this from a much larger clone, so it may be a read error. The chain couples TRBV6-1 to TRBJ2-2; D is uncertain. The CDR3 totals 14 residues. CDR1 and CDR2 (germline): MNHNS, SASEGT. V lost 7 bases to trimming and J lost 4 bases, with 13 bases between them. For the CDR3, the DNA is TGTGCCAGCAAACCTACCGGGCTCACCGGGGAGCTGTTTTTT. Protein product: CASKPTGLTGELFF.

This clonotype was picked up many times. The chain has TRBV2 and TRBJ2-1; 8 positions agree with TRBD1. The CDR3 is made up of 15 amino acids. The germline V gene has CDR1 SNHLY and CDR2 FYNNEI. V was clipped by 5 bases and J by 4 bases; unmatched bases: 7. The CDR3 region is CASSQDGTGYNEQFF. The DNA of the CDR3 is TGTGCCAGCAGTCAAGACGGGACAGGATACAATGAGCAGTTCTTC.

This clonotype is a singleton in its sample. Relative to the germline gene, one junction end is altered; a read error may explain this. The chain uses TRBV11-3 and TRBJ2-1; D gene unclear. The germline V gene has CDR1 SGHNT and CDR2 YENEEA. The CDR3 has 12 residues. The CDR3 nucleotides are TGTACCAGCAGCTTTGTGGCGGTTGAGCAGTTCTTC. Its protein product is CTSSFVAVEQFF.

The gene calls are TRBV20-1 and TRBJ1-2; 10 nucleotides agree with TRBD1. CDR3 length: 14 amino acids. After removal of 5 bases from V and 4 bases from J, the junction contained 7 bases not matched to a gene. From germline, CDR1 is DFQATT and CDR2 SNEGSKA (reference sequence). In DNA form, the CDR3 reads TGCAGTGCTCCTGCGACAGGGGGCGCCTATGGCTACACCTTC. Translation: CSAPATGGAYGYTF.

This clonotype was detected ten times or more. The V call is TRBV6-1, the J call TRBJ2-2; 9 bases fit TRBD2. The CDR3 runs 17 residues. In germline, CDR1 is MNHNS, CDR2 SASEGT. J lost 4 bases, V lost 1 base, and 7 bases had no gene match. Here the CDR3 reads CASSEVWGGRGTGELFF. As DNA, the CDR3 is TGTGCCAGCAGTGAAGTCTGGGGCGGGAGGGGCACCGGGGAGCTGTTTTTT.

The sample holds many counts of this clonotype. The chain has TRBV7-8 and TRBJ2-1, with D perhaps matching TRBD1 (5 bases). Germline CDR1 reads SGHVS; CDR2 reads FQNEAQ. V was pared by 3 bases and J by 4 bases, with 13 bases between. The CDR3 has 15 amino acids. The CDR3 nucleotides are TGTGCCAGCAGCTTGGGGATAAGGGGATACAATGAGCAGTTCTTC. Protein sequence: CASSLGIRGYNEQFF.

Many counts were recorded for this clonotype. The rearrangement links TRBV24-1 to TRBJ1-5; TRBD1 aligns across 7 bases. Germline CDR1 and CDR2: KGHDR and SFDVKD. The V gene end was trimmed by 2 bases and the J gene end by 7 bases; junction bases not matched to a gene: 7. The CDR3 runs to 15 residues. CDR3 nucleotides: TGTGCCACCAGTGATTCGAGACAGGGAGGACAGCCCCAGCATTTT. This encodes CATSDSRQGGQPQHF.

The gene calls are TRBV6-1 and TRBJ2-7; D remains unclear. The germline V gene has CDR1 MNHNS and CDR2 SASEGT. This CDR3 is 14 amino acids long. V shed 5 bases and J shed 1 base, with 12 bases lying between them. The CDR3 sequence is CASSQVGSSYEQYF. CDR3 DNA sequence: TGTGCCAGCAGTCAAGTCGGTTCTTCCTACGAGCAGTACTTC.

In its sample, this clonotype was seen many times. This chain links TRBV14 with TRBJ2-7, with D maybe TRBD1 (6 bases). Germline lookup yields CDR1 SGHDN and CDR2 FVKESK. The CDR3 contains 15 residues. V lost 0 bases, J lost 3 bases, and 12 bases lay in between. The CDR3 sequence is CASSQEWGQGYEQYF. DNA of the CDR3: TGTGCCAGCAGCCAAGAATGGGGACAAGGCTACGAGCAGTACTTC. Together with reference TRBV14 and TRBJ2-7, the CDR3 gives the full variable domain: EAGVTQFPSHSVIEKGQTVTLRCDPISGHDNLYWYRRVMGKEIKFLLHFVKESKQDESGMPNNRFLAERTGGTYSTLKVQPAELEDSGVYFCASSQEWGQGYEQYFGPGTRLTVT.

This clonotype was seen many times. This chain uses TRBV5-1 with TRBJ2-1; D call uncertain. V shed 6 bases and J shed 3 bases, with 16 bases lying between them. Germline CDR1 is SGHRS and CDR2 is YFSETQ. The length of the CDR3 is 15 residues. DNA of the CDR3: TGCGCCAGCAATAGGAGCCCTTCAGACTACAATGAGCAGTTCTTC. Translation gives CASNRSPSDYNEQFF. Drawing the rest from reference TRBV5-1 and TRBJ2-1, the complete variable domain is KAGVTQTPRYLIKTRGQQVTLSCSPISGHRSVSWYQQTPGQGLQFLFEYFSETQRNKGNFPGRFSGRQFSNSRSEMNVSTLELGDSALYLCASNRSPSDYNEQFFGPGTRLTVL.

Details on this clonotype: A read error may account for a junction end that differs from germline. J is TRBJ1-3 and V is TRBV4-1, with a possible D match to TRBD1 (5 bases). The germline gives CDR1 MGHRA, CDR2 YSYEKL. CDR3 length equals 16 residues. The CDR3 loop reads CASSQEEGQTGNTIYF. CDR3 DNA: TGCGCCAGCAGTCAAGAGGAGGGGCAGACTGGAAACACCATATATTTT.

This chain uses TRBV7-9 with TRBJ1-2, with D perhaps TRBD1 (6 bases). Germline CDR1 and CDR2: SEHNR and FQNEAQ (reference sequence). The CDR3 extends over 14 amino acids. V shed 1 base and J shed 5 bases, with 11 bases lying between them. The CDR3 DNA follows: TGTGCCAGCAGCTTAGAAACAGGGCAATATGGCTACACCTTC. This encodes CASSLETGQYGYTF.

Notes on this clonotype: Being one base from a much bigger clone, this may be a read error. The chain recombines TRBV30 with TRBJ1-5, with D possibly matching TRBD1 (5 bases). This CDR3 is 13 amino acids long. Germline V gene sequence: CDR1 GTSNPN, CDR2 SVGIG (reference sequence). The DNA for the CDR3 is TGTGCCTGGGGGACGGATAGCAATCAGCTCCAGCATTTT. Translated: CAWGTDSNQLQHF.

This clonotype was counted only a few times. This sequence may be a read error, since a much larger clone differs from it by one base. The V and J genes are TRBV11-2 and TRBJ2-7; D not certain. Germline V gene lookup returns CDR1 SGHAT and CDR2 FQNNGV. This CDR3 comprises 14 residues. V shed 2 bases and J shed 7 bases, with 15 bases lying between them. DNA of the CDR3: TGTGCCAGCAGCTTAACGGCAGCGCCGTGGGAGCAGTACTTC. It yields the protein CASSLTAAPWEQYF.

At least ten counts were recorded for this clonotype. The chain links TRBV7-9 to TRBJ1-5; D perhaps matches TRBD1 (5 bases). The CDR3 contains 15 residues. Trimming removed 5 bases at V and 7 bases at J, with 18 bases between. The germline V gene has CDR1 SEHNR and CDR2 FQNEAQ (reference sequence). DNA of the CDR3: TGTGCCAGCAGCAAAGCCGGGGCAGGTTTACAGCCCCAGCATTTT. Translating gives CASSKAGAGLQPQHF.

Details on this clonotype: This likely comes from a read error, as the CDR3 has no conserved phenylalanine or tryptophan at its end. The chain combines TRBV5-8 with TRBJ2-5; no reliable D call. Deletions cut 4 bases from V and 5 bases from J, with 9 bases between. This CDR3 region has 12 residues. CDR1 is SGHTS, CDR2 YDEGEE, per germline. In DNA, the CDR3 is TGTGCCAGCAGCCGGCAGAGGGAGACCCAGTACTCC. Encoded protein: CASSRQRETQYS.

This clonotype was seen many times. V is TRBV7-9 and J is TRBJ2-1; weak D call: TRBD1 (5 bases). Deletions cut 1 base from V and 12 bases from J, with 13 bases between. CDR3 size: 13 residues. Germline V gene sequence: CDR1 SEHNR, CDR2 FQNEAQ (reference sequence). The CDR3 protein is CASSLGQGGGQFF. CDR3 nucleotides: TGTGCCAGCAGCTTAGGGCAGGGCGGTGGGCAGTTCTTC.

This clonotype was picked up many times. This chain links TRBV11-2 with TRBJ2-7; D ambiguous. The CDR3 is 14 residues long. V lost 2 bases and J 3 bases, leaving 11 bases between the germline ends. Per germline, CDR1 SGHAT and CDR2 FQNNGV. CDR3: CASSLIGQLYEQYF. CDR3 nucleotides: TGTGCCAGCAGCTTAATCGGCCAGCTCTACGAGCAGTACTTC. The variable domain in full, completed from reference TRBV11-2 and TRBJ2-7, reads EAGVAQSPRYKIIEKRQSVAFWCNPISGHATLYWYQQILGQGPKLLIQFQNNGVVDDSQLPKDRFSAERLKGVDSTLKIQPAKLEDSAVYLCASSLIGQLYEQYFGPGTRLTVT.

In its sample, this clonotype was seen many times. This sequence joins TRBV2 and TRBJ2-7, with 10 bases lining up with TRBD2. Germline V gene data show CDR1 as SNHLY and CDR2 as FYNNEI. This CDR3 spans 15 amino acids. After removal of 4 bases from V and 5 bases from J, the junction contained 8 bases not matched to a gene. The CDR3 nucleotides are TGTGCCAGCAGTGTGGCGGGACTAGCGTTAGACGAGCAGTACTTC. Protein product: CASSVAGLALDEQYF.

In its sample, this clonotype was seen many times. This sequence joins TRBV30 and TRBJ1-2; D is undetermined. Trimming shortened V by 4 bases and J by 7 bases, and 16 bases separated the two germline ends. The germline V gene has CDR1 GTSNPN and CDR2 SVGIG (reference sequence). The CDR3 runs 13 residues. The CDR3 DNA reads as TGTGCCTGGACCCTTGGAGAGGTCGGTGGCTACACCTTC. Protein sequence: CAWTLGEVGGYTF.

This clonotype was seen a few times. A much larger clone differs from this one at a single base, so this may be a read error. The chain links TRBV20-1 to TRBJ1-5; D remains ambiguous. The CDR3 is 14 amino acids. Germline CDR1 DFQATT, CDR2 SNEGSKA (reference sequence). V lost 3 bases, J lost 9 bases, and 18 bases lay in between. Here the CDR3 DNA reads TGCAGTGCTAGTGACCCATCTCCAGGTCCGCCCCAGCATTTT. This encodes CSASDPSPGPPQHF.

The table lists this clonotype with many counts. This chain joins TRBV20-1 and TRBJ2-5; 9 nucleotides match TRBD2. The CDR3 spans 15 residues. V trimming: 6 bases; J trimming: 4 bases; junction bases outside the gene matches: 12. Germline-derived CDR1 and CDR2 are DFQATT and SNEGSKA (reference sequence). Written as DNA, the CDR3 is TGCAGTGCAGATTCCCGCGGGAGGGCCGGAGAGACCCAGTACTTC. Translation: CSADSRGRAGETQYF.

This clonotype was counted many times. The CDR3 region is CASSSGWAYEQYF. The CDR3 DNA reads TGTGCCAGCAGCTCGGGGTGGGCCTACGAGCAGTACTTC. The chain recombines TRBV5-6 with TRBJ2-7; TRBD2 is a possible D gene (5 bases). CDR1 is SGHDT, CDR2 YYEEEE, per germline. The CDR3 extends over 13 amino acids. V was pared by 3 bases and J by 2 bases, with 9 bases between. Drawing the rest from reference TRBV5-6 and TRBJ2-7, the complete variable domain is DAGVTQSPTHLIKTRGQQVTLRCSPKSGHDTVSWYQQALGQGPQFIFQYYEEEERQRGNFPDRFSGHQFPNYSSELNVNALLLGDSALYLCASSSGWAYEQYFGPGTRLTVT.